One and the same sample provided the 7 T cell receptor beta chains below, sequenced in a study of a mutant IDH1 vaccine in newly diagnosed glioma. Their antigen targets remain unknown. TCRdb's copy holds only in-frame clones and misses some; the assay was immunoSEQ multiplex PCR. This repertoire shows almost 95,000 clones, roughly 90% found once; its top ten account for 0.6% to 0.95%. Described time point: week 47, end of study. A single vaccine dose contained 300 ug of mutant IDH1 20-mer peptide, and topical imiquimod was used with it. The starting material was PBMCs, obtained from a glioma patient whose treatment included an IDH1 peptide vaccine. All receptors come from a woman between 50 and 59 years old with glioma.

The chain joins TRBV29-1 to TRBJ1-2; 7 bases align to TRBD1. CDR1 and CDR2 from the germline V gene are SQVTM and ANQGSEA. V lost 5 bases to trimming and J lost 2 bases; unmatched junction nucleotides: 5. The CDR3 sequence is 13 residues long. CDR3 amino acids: CSVWDRSNYGYTF. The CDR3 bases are TGCAGCGTTTGGGACAGAAGCAACTATGGCTACACCTTC.

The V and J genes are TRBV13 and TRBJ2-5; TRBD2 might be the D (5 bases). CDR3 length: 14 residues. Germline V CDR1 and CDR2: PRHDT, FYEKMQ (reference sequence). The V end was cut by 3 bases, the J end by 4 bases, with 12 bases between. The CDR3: CASSFRARGETQYF. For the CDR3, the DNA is TGTGCCAGCAGCTTCCGGGCTCGGGGAGAGACCCAGTACTTC. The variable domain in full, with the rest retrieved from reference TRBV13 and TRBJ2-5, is AAGVIQSPRHLIKEKRETATLKCYPIPRHDTVYWYQQGPGQDPQFLISFYEKMQSDKGSIPDRFSAQQFSDYHSELNMSSLELGDSALYFCASSFRARGETQYFGPGTRLLVL.

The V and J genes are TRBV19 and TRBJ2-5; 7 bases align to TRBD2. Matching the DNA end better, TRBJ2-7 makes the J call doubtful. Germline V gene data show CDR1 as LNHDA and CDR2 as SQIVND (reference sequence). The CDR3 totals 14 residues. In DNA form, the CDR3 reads TGTGCCAGTAGTATTTGGACTAGACCCTACGAGCAGTACTTC. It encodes CASSIWTRPYEQYF.

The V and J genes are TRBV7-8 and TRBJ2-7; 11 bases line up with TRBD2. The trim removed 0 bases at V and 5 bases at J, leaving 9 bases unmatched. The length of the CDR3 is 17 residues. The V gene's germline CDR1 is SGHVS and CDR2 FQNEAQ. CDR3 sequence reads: CASSLASIAGGPHEQYF. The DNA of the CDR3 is TGTGCCAGCAGCTTAGCGTCAATAGCGGGAGGGCCCCACGAGCAGTACTTC.

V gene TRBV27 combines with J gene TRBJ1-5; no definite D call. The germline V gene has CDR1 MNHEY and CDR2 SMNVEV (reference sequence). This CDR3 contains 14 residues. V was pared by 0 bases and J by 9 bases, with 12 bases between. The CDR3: CASSLSSNQRPQHF. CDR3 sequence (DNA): TGTGCCAGCAGTTTATCTTCGAATCAGCGGCCCCAGCATTTT.

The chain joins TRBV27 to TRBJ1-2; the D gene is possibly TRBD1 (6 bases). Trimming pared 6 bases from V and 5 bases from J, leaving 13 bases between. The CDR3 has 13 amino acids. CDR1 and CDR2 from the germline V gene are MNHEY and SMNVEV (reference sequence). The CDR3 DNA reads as TGTGCCAGCAGCCTGACAGGAAAGTATGGCTACACCTTC. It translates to CASSLTGKYGYTF.

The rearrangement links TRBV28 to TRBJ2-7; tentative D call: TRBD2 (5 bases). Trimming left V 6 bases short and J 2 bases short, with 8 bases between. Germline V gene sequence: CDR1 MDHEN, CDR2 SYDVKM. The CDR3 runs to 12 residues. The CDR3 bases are TGTGCCAGCAGCTGGAGGACCTACGAGCAGTACTTC. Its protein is CASSWRTYEQYF.